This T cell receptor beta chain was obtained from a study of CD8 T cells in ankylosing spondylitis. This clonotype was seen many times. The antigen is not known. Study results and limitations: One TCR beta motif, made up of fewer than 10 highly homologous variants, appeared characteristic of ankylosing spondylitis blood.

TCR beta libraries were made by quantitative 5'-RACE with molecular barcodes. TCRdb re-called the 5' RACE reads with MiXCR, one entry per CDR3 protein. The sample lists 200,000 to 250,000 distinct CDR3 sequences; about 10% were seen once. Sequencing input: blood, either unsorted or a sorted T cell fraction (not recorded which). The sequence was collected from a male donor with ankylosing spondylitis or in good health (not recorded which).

The CDR3, as DNA: TGTGCCACCAGTGATTGGGGGGATAACACCGGGGAGCTGTTTTTT. Protein sequence: CATSDWGDNTGELFF. The rearrangement uses TRBV24-1 and TRBJ2-2; D might be TRBD2 (6 bases). Trimming shortened V by 2 bases and J by 2 bases, and 8 bases separated the two germline ends. Looked up from germline, CDR1 is KGHDR and CDR2 is SFDVKD. This CDR3 contains 15 residues.